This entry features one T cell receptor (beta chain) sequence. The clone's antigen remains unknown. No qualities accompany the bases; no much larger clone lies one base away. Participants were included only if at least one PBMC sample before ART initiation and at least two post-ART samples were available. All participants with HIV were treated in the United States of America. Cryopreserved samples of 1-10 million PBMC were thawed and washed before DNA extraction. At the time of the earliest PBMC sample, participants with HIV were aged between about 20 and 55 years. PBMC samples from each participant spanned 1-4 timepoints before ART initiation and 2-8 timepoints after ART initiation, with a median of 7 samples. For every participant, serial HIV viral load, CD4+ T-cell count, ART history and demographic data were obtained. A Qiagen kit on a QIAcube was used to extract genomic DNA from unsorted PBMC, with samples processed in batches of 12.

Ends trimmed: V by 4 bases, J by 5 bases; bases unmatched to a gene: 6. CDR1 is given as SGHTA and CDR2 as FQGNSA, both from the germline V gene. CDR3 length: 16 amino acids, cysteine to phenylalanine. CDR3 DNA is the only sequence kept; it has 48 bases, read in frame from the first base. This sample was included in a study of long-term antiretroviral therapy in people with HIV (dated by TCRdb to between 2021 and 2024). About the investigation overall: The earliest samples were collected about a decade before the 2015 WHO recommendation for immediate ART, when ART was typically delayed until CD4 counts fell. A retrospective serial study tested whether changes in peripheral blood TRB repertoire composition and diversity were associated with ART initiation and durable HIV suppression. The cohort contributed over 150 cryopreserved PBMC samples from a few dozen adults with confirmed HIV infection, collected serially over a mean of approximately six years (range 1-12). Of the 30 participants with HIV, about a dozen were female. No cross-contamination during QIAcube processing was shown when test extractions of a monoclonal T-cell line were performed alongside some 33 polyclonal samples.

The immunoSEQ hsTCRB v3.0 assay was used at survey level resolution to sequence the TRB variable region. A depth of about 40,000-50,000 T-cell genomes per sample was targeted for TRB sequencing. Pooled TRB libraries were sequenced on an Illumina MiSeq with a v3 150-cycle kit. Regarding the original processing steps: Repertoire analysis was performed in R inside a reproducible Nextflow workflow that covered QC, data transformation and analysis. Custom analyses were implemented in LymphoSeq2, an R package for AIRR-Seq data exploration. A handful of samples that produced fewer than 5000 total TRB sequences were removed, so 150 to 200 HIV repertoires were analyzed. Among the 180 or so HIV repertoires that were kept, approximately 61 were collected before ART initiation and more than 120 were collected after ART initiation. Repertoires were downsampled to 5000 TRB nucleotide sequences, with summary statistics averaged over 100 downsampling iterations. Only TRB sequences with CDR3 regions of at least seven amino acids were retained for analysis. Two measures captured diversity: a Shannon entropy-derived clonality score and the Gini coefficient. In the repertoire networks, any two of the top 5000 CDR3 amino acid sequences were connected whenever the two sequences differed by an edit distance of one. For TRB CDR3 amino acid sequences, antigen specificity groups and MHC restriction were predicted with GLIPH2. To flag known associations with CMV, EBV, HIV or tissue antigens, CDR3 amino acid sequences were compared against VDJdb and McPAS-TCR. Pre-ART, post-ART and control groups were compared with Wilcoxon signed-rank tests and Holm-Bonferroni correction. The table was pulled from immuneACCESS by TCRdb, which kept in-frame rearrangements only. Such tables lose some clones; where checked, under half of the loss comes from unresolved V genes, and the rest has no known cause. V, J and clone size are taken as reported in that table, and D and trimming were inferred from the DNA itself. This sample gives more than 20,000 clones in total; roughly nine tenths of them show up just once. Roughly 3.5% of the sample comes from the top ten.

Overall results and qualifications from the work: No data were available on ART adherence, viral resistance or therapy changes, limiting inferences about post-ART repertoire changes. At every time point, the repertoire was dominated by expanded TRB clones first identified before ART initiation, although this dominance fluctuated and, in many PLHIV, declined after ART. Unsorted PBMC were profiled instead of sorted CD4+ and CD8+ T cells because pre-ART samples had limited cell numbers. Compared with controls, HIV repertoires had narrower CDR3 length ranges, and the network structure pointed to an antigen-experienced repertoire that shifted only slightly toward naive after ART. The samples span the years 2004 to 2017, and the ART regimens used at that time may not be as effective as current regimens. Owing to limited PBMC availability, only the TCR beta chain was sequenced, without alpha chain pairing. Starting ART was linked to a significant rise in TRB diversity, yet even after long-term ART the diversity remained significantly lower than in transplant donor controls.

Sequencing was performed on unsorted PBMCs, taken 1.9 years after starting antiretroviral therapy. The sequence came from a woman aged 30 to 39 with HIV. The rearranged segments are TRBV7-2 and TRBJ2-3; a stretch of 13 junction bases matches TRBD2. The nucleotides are TGTGCCAGCAGCTCCAGGACTAGCGGGGGTCTAGATACGCAGTATTTT. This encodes CASSSRTSGGLDTQYF.